The table lists the clone carrying this T cell receptor (beta chain) with many counts. Its target is unknown. The CDR3 extends over 15 amino acids. The ends lost 4 bases at V and 6 bases at J; junction bases unmatched: 12. Germline V CDR1 and CDR2: SQVTM, ANQGSEA. The data were obtained in a study of tumor and adjacent non-tumor tissue in lung cancer. The overall study: Samples averaged roughly 4.2 million productive TCRbeta reads each.

This sample's RNA came from whole unsorted tissue. Donors were chemotherapy-naive, newly diagnosed lung cancer surgical patients in China, August–late 2014. Study-level points and caveats: TCR diversity was significantly greater in tumor than normal lung tissue. Normal lung showed higher cumulative top 100 clone frequency than tumor.

TCRbeta libraries were built with three rounds of nested PCR, modified from ARM-PCR. TCRdb re-called the multiplex PCR reads with MiXCR, one entry per CDR3 protein. Found here are roughly 93,000 distinct CDR3 sequences, roughly 70% of them singletons; the top ten hold around 17%. Sequencing input: lung tumor tissue. The V and J genes are TRBV29-1 and TRBJ2-1; 7 bases agree with TRBD1. The sequence was collected from a man aged 55 to 70 with non-small cell lung cancer. This CDR3 reads CSVGGWGSGGNEQFF. The DNA of the CDR3 is TGCAGCGTTGGGGGTTGGGGGTCAGGGGGCAATGAGCAGTTCTTC.